Sequencing of this T cell receptor (beta chain) was carried out in a study of radiotherapy plus CTLA-4 blockade in lung cancer. Sequencing was performed with immunoSEQ multiplex PCR; in TCRdb, only in-frame clones are kept and a portion is missing. Seen here are about 60,000 clones, over 75% observed once, and the top ten hold 4% to 5%. Unmatched junction bases numbered 9, after V lost 3 bases and J lost 0 bases. This CDR3 contains 18 residues. Germline V gene data show CDR1 as LNHDA and CDR2 as SQIVND (reference sequence). The sequencing used peripheral blood, collected from a patient treated with radiotherapy plus ipilimumab. The receptor's source is a human donor with non-small cell lung cancer who had a partial response to radiotherapy plus ipilimumab. This sequence joins TRBV19 and TRBJ2-1; the match to TRBD2 covers 9 bases. In DNA form, the CDR3 reads TGTGCCAGTAGTATGACTAGCGGACGACCAAACTCCTACAATGAGCAGTTCTTC. Translation gives CASSMTSGRPNSYNEQFF.